Listed below are T cell receptor beta chains from one sample, sequenced in a study of CD8+ T cells in alopecia areata. Profiled with immunoSEQ multiplex PCR; TCRdb holds only in-frame clones, not every one. Of about 290,000 clones in the sample, 55% to 70% were seen once. This specimen was CD4+ T cells sorted from blood, taken at week 24, from a patient treated with tofacitinib. The receptor set was obtained from a human donor with alopecia areata. CDR3s include the opening cysteine and the closing phenylalanine or tryptophan. Fields, in order: CDR3 DNA, CDR3 protein, D gene, J gene, clone size, V gene. The D gene is left open where the match is weak. The listing skips clone size in some rows; elsewhere it reads once, few, many or a size class.

DNA: TGCAGCGTGGCCGGAGGGGTCGATCAGCCCCAGCATTTT
CDR3: CSVAGGVDQPQHF
D: .
J: TRBJ1-5
size: .
V: TRBV29-1

DNA: TGCGCCAGCAGCTTGGACAGGGGATTGTCCTACGAGCAGTACTTC
CDR3: CASSLDRGLSYEQYF
D: TRBD1
J: TRBJ2-7
size: .
V: TRBV5-1

DNA: TGCGCCAGCAGCCGGGACATCTTACAAGAGACCCAGTACTTC
CDR3: CASSRDILQETQYF
D: .
J: TRBJ2-5
size: .
V: TRBV4-1

DNA: TGTGCCAGCAGCGCCGCAGGGTTTGGCTACACCTTC
CDR3: CASSAAGFGYTF
D: .
J: TRBJ1-2
size: .
V: TRBV7-8

DNA: TGCAGCGTTGAAGATCCCGCCAGAGGGGATGGGGAGACCCAGTACTTC
CDR3: CSVEDPARGDGETQYF
D: .
J: TRBJ2-5
size: .
V: TRBV29-1

DNA: TGTGCCTGGGGACGGGACTACGAGCAGTACTTC
CDR3: CAWGRDYEQYF
D: .
J: TRBJ2-7
size: .
V: TRBV30

DNA: TGTGCCAGCAGCCCGTTCCGGGGACGTAACTATGGCTACACCTTC
CDR3: CASSPFRGRNYGYTF
D: .
J: TRBJ1-2
size: .
V: TRBV14

DNA: TGTGCCTGGAGTGTACGGGGGGCCGGTGAGCAGTTCTTC
CDR3: CAWSVRGAGEQFF
D: .
J: TRBJ2-1
size: .
V: TRBV30

DNA: TGTGCCAGCAGCCAGGCTAACTATGGCTACACCTTC
CDR3: CASSQANYGYTF
D: .
J: TRBJ1-2
size: .
V: TRBV4-2

DNA: TGTGCCAGCAGCCAAGTCGTACGTAGCGGGGGGGCCTATGAGCAGTTCTTC
CDR3: CASSQVVRSGGAYEQFF
D: TRBD2
J: TRBJ2-1
size: .
V: TRBV4-2

DNA: TGTGCCACCAGCAGAGATGTGGGGGACGGAAACACCATATATTTT
CDR3: CATSRDVGDGNTIYF
D: .
J: TRBJ1-3
size: .
V: TRBV15

DNA: TGTGCCAGCAGCAACAAGCGGCCCCTCACAGATACGCAGTATTTT
CDR3: CASSNKRPLTDTQYF
D: .
J: TRBJ2-3
size: .
V: TRBV7-9

DNA: TGTGCCAGCACCAACGGACTAGCGGGGCGGGAGACCCAGTACTTC
CDR3: CASTNGLAGRETQYF
D: TRBD2
J: TRBJ2-5
size: once
V: TRBV7-2

DNA: TGTGCCAGCAGTGAGACGTCCTGGGGACGCACTGAAGCTTTCTTT
CDR3: CASSETSWGRTEAFF
D: .
J: TRBJ1-1
size: few
V: TRBV25-1

DNA: TGCAGCGCTGGGAAAGGACAGGGGTACGAGCAGTACTTC
CDR3: CSAGKGQGYEQYF
D: TRBD1
J: TRBJ2-7
size: .
V: TRBV29-1

DNA: TGTGCCAGCAGTTACGACCAGGAGCTATACAATGAGCAGTTCTTC
CDR3: CASSYDQELYNEQFF
D: .
J: TRBJ2-1
size: .
V: TRBV6-5

DNA: TGTGCCAGCGGGGGGACTTACTACACCGGGGAGCTGTTTTTT
CDR3: CASGGTYYTGELFF
D: .
J: TRBJ2-2
size: .
V: TRBV9

DNA: TGTGCCAGCAGCTCAGGGACAGGGCAAGAGACCCAGTACTTC
CDR3: CASSSGTGQETQYF
D: TRBD1
J: TRBJ2-5
size: .
V: TRBV5-8

DNA: TGTGCCAGCGGTCTGGCAGGCAGGGCCTACGAGCAGTACTTC
CDR3: CASGLAGRAYEQYF
D: .
J: TRBJ2-7
size: .
V: TRBV28

DNA: TGTGCCTGGAGTGTACTCGGGGGAGGCTACGAGCAGTACTTC
CDR3: CAWSVLGGGYEQYF
D: .
J: TRBJ2-7
size: .
V: TRBV30

DNA: TGTGCCAGCAGCCATCGACTAGCGGGGGTTTACAATGAGCAGTTCTTC
CDR3: CASSHRLAGVYNEQFF
D: TRBD2
J: TRBJ2-1
size: many
V: TRBV11-2

DNA: TGTGCCAGCAGCTATAAAGGGACTAGCGGGGGCTACTCCTACAATGAGCAGTTCTTC
CDR3: CASSYKGTSGGYSYNEQFF
D: TRBD2
J: TRBJ2-1
size: few
V: TRBV9

DNA: TGTGCCACCAGGGAGGGGGCGGTTAATTCACCCCTCCACTTT
CDR3: CATREGAVNSPLHF
D: TRBD1
J: TRBJ1-6
size: .
V: TRBV15

DNA: TGTGCCTGGAGTGGGACGTCGAACACTGAAGCTTTCTTT
CDR3: CAWSGTSNTEAFF
D: .
J: TRBJ1-1
size: once
V: TRBV30

DNA: TGTGCCAGCAGTGAATTTGGGGACAGAGCGGGGGGAAAGTCACCCCTCCACTTT
CDR3: CASSEFGDRAGGKSPLHF
D: TRBD1
J: TRBJ1-6
size: .
V: TRBV25-1

DNA: TGTGCCTGGAGTGTAGCTGGGCATCTAACCTCCAATGAGCAGTTCTTC
CDR3: CAWSVAGHLTSNEQFF
D: .
J: TRBJ2-1
size: few
V: TRBV30

DNA: TGTGCCAGCAGTTTAGGGGGTCCGCCTGGGGAGACCCAGTACTTC
CDR3: CASSLGGPPGETQYF
D: .
J: TRBJ2-5
size: few
V: TRBV6-5

DNA: TGTGCCAGCAGCCCACGGACGAGCGCACCCCTCCACTTT
CDR3: CASSPRTSAPLHF
D: .
J: TRBJ1-6
size: .
V: TRBV7-2

DNA: TGTGCCAGCAGCTCCGGGTGGGCTGGGGCCAACGTCCTGACTTTC
CDR3: CASSSGWAGANVLTF
D: .
J: TRBJ2-6
size: few
V: TRBV5-4

DNA: TGTGCCTCCTCCCTGGTTCCCAACGGAGAGAAACTGTTTTTT
CDR3: CASSLVPNGEKLFF
D: .
J: TRBJ1-4
size: .
V: TRBV6-5

DNA: TGCGCCAGCAGCTTGAGCGGTCAGACCACTGAAGCTTTCTTT
CDR3: CASSLSGQTTEAFF
D: .
J: TRBJ1-1
size: once
V: TRBV5-1

DNA: TGCAGCGCCTCCATACAGGGAAACACTGAAGCTTTCTTT
CDR3: CSASIQGNTEAFF
D: .
J: TRBJ1-1
size: .
V: TRBV29-1

DNA: TGTGCCAGCAGCGGTTCAGGAGGGCATGGAAACACCATATATTTT
CDR3: CASSGSGGHGNTIYF
D: .
J: TRBJ1-3
size: few
V: TRBV7-9

DNA: TGCGCCAGCAGCTTGATGTCAGAGAATGGCTACACCTTC
CDR3: CASSLMSENGYTF
D: .
J: TRBJ1-2
size: .
V: TRBV5-1

DNA: TGTGCCAGCAGGCGGACAGGGGGCCTTAACTATGGCTACACCTTC
CDR3: CASRRTGGLNYGYTF
D: TRBD1
J: TRBJ1-2
size: few
V: TRBV28

DNA: TGTGCCAGCAGTGAACGTGGGCTAGCGGGCCTAGAGACCCAGTACTTC
CDR3: CASSERGLAGLETQYF
D: TRBD2
J: TRBJ2-5
size: .
V: TRBV2

DNA: TGTGCCACCAGCAGAGGTGGGGTTGGCTCACCCCTCCACTTT
CDR3: CATSRGGVGSPLHF
D: .
J: TRBJ1-6
size: .
V: TRBV15

DNA: TGCAGCGCTGCGATGGGACAGGGAGAGCCAGCTTTCTTT
CDR3: CSAAMGQGEPAFF
D: TRBD1
J: TRBJ1-1
size: few
V: TRBV29-1

DNA: TGTGCCAGCAGGGGACAGGGGGGGACCGGGGAGCTGTTTTTT
CDR3: CASRGQGGTGELFF
D: TRBD1
J: TRBJ2-2
size: few
V: TRBV28